This record looks at one TCR beta chain sequence and its context. This clonotype registers as large (0.1 to 1%) within its sample. Its binding antigen is unknown. No base-level quality is on record; no much larger clone is a single base apart. Sequenced using an Illumina HiSeq 2500. TCRdb redid the processing of the public reads, applying fastp at Q25 and MiXCR, and retained in-frame beta chains. Records with the same CDR3 protein are collapsed into one entry carrying the most frequent genes and DNA. The sample has 1,500 or so distinct CDR3 sequences on record, about a fifth of them singletons. The ten largest clonotypes hold roughly a sixth of the sample. The data were taken from a study (TCRdb year 2017). Study-level background: To characterize human CD8+ TCR repertoires that recognize immunodominant viral antigens, the researchers relied on sequence and structural analyses. Overall study outcomes, separate from this receptor: CD8+ TCR repertoires specific to different immunodominant viral antigens were reported to be distinct from each other and highly diverse.

The germline V gene encodes CDR1 MGHDK and CDR2 SYGVNS. The CDR3 runs 14 amino acids, cysteine and phenylalanine included. This entry keeps only the CDR3 DNA: 42 bases, framed from base 1. The germline V and J ends show losses of 7 bases and 5 bases respectively, and no gene match explains 6 bases of the junction. This chain joins TRBV25-1 to TRBJ2-2; 8 bases in the junction line up with TRBD2. This receptor was taken from a female donor. Material for sequencing was CD8+ T cells (not recorded whether cultured). The CDR3 is CASNLGGGTGELFF. The DNA sequence is given as TGTGCCAGCAATCTTGGCGGGGGGACCGGGGAGCTGTTTTTT.